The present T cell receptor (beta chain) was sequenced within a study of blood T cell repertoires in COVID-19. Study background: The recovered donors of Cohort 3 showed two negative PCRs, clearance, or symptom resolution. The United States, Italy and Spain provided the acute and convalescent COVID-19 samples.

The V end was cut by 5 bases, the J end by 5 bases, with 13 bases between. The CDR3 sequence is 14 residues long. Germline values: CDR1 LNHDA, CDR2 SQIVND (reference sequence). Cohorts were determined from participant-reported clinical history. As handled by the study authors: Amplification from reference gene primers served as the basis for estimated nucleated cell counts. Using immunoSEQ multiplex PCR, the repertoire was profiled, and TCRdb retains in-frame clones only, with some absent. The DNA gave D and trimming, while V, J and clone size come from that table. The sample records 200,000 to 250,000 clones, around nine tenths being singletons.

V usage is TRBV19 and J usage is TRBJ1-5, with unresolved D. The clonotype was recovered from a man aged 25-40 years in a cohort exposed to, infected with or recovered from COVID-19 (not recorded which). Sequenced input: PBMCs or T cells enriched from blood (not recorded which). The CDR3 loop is CASSRGGLDQPQHF. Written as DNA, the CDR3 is TGTGCCAGTAGTCGGGGAGGGCTTGATCAGCCCCAGCATTTT.